Listed below are T cell receptor beta chains from one sample, sequenced in a study of blood T cell repertoires in COVID-19. TCRdb's table, derived via immunoSEQ multiplex PCR, lists solely in-frame clones and lacks some. Among 250,000 to 300,000 clones listed, about 86% were seen once. Sequenced sample: peripheral blood. These TCRs come from a man at least 80 years old with acute or convalescent COVID-19. Each CDR3 is given with its conserved first and last residue. The D gene is left open where the match is weak. Only some rows state a clone size, as once, few, many or a class for expanded clones.

V gene: TRBV5-4; clone size: -; D gene: -; J gene: TRBJ2-1; CDR3 DNA: TGTGCCAGCCAAGGGGGCGGGGGGCTGTACAATGAGCAGTTCTTC; CDR3 protein: CASQGGGGLYNEQFF
V gene: TRBV7-9; clone size: -; D gene: -; J gene: TRBJ2-6; CDR3 DNA: TGTGCCAGCAGCCCTGAGGTGGGGAGAGCTGGGGCCAACGTCCTGACTTTC; CDR3 protein: CASSPEVGRAGANVLTF
V gene: TRBV7-3; clone size: few; D gene: TRBD2; J gene: TRBJ2-7; CDR3 DNA: TGTGCCAGCAGCTCACTTGCACGAGCGGGAGCCCACGAGCAGTACTTC; CDR3 protein: CASSSLARAGAHEQYF
V gene: TRBV27; clone size: -; D gene: -; J gene: TRBJ2-3; CDR3 DNA: TGTGCCAGTCAGGGGTCATATTCTAGCACAGATACGCAGTATTTT; CDR3 protein: CASQGSYSSTDTQYF
V gene: TRBV19; clone size: many; D gene: -; J gene: TRBJ2-1; CDR3 DNA: TGTGCCAGTAGTATCGAAGGGGCCCAGAATGAGCAGTTCTTC; CDR3 protein: CASSIEGAQNEQFF
V gene: TRBV18; clone size: -; D gene: -; J gene: TRBJ1-2; CDR3 DNA: TGTGCCAGCTCACCAGTCCGTAGCGCTAACTATGGCTACACCTTC; CDR3 protein: CASSPVRSANYGYTF
V gene: TRBV10-3; clone size: -; D gene: -; J gene: TRBJ2-3; CDR3 DNA: TGTGCCATCAGTGTGACAGAGGACACAGATACGCAGTATTTT; CDR3 protein: CAISVTEDTDTQYF
V gene: TRBV2; clone size: -; D gene: -; J gene: TRBJ1-2; CDR3 DNA: TGTGCCAGCAGTAACAGCCTAACTAACTATGGCTACACCTTC; CDR3 protein: CASSNSLTNYGYTF
V gene: TRBV19; clone size: -; D gene: -; J gene: TRBJ2-3; CDR3 DNA: TGTGCCAGTAGTAGCCCGGGTGGGTCAGATACGCAGTATTTT; CDR3 protein: CASSSPGGSDTQYF
V gene: TRBV7-2; clone size: -; D gene: TRBD2; J gene: TRBJ2-5; CDR3 DNA: TGTGCCAGCAGCTCCACTAGCGGGAGGCCCAGGTTCGCAGAGACCCAGTACTTC; CDR3 protein: CASSSTSGRPRFAETQYF
V gene: TRBV19; clone size: -; D gene: -; J gene: TRBJ2-6; CDR3 DNA: TGTGCCAGTATCCCAGGGGATTTGCGAGGGGCCAACGTCCTGACTTTC; CDR3 protein: CASIPGDLRGANVLTF
V gene: TRBV3-1/TRBV3-2; clone size: once; D gene: -; J gene: TRBJ2-5; CDR3 DNA: TGTGCCAGCAGCCAAGGACACGCACAAGAGACCCAGTACTTC; CDR3 protein: CASSQGHAQETQYF
V gene: TRBV27; clone size: -; D gene: TRBD2; J gene: TRBJ2-3; CDR3 DNA: TGTGCCAGCAGTTGGCGTGGGACTAGCCGTACAGATACGCAGTATTTT; CDR3 protein: CASSWRGTSRTDTQYF
V gene: TRBV6-1; clone size: -; D gene: -; J gene: TRBJ2-6; CDR3 DNA: TGTGCCAGCAGTGAACCCGCGGGCTATAACGTCCTGACTTTC; CDR3 protein: CASSEPAGYNVLTF
V gene: TRBV6-5; clone size: -; D gene: -; J gene: TRBJ2-7; CDR3 DNA: TGTGCCAGCAGTTACCGACAGAGCTCCTACGAGCAGTACTTC; CDR3 protein: CASSYRQSSYEQYF
V gene: TRBV21-1; clone size: once; D gene: -; J gene: TRBJ1-1; CDR3 DNA: TGTGCCAGCAGAAAACAGGCAGGGACTGAAGCTTTCTTT; CDR3 protein: CASRKQAGTEAFF
V gene: TRBV3-1/TRBV3-2; clone size: -; D gene: -; J gene: TRBJ1-6; CDR3 DNA: TGTGCCAGCAGCCAAGTCCCACCGGGGGGTTCACCCCTCCACTTT; CDR3 protein: CASSQVPPGGSPLHF
V gene: TRBV5-8; clone size: -; D gene: -; J gene: TRBJ1-4; CDR3 DNA: TGTGCCAGCAGCTTGGCGTTGGGGGGGCATGAAAAACTGTTTTTT; CDR3 protein: CASSLALGGHEKLFF
V gene: TRBV3-1/TRBV3-2; clone size: -; D gene: -; J gene: TRBJ1-3; CDR3 DNA: TGTGCCAGCAGCCAAACAGGCTCCCCCACAAACACCATATATTTT; CDR3 protein: CASSQTGSPTNTIYF
V gene: TRBV6-5; clone size: -; D gene: -; J gene: TRBJ2-2; CDR3 DNA: TGTGCCAGCAGGAGGAACACCGGGGAGCTGTTTTTT; CDR3 protein: CASRRNTGELFF
V gene: TRBV2; clone size: -; D gene: TRBD1; J gene: TRBJ1-2; CDR3 DNA: TGTGCCAGCAGCCTGGACAGGGGACCCTATGGCTACACCTTC; CDR3 protein: CASSLDRGPYGYTF
V gene: TRBV18; clone size: once; D gene: -; J gene: TRBJ2-7; CDR3 DNA: TGTGCCAGCTCACCAGAGCGCGCCTCCTACGAGCAGTACTTC; CDR3 protein: CASSPERASYEQYF
V gene: TRBV9; clone size: -; D gene: TRBD1; J gene: TRBJ1-2; CDR3 DNA: TGTGCCAGCACTGGTCCACCGTCCGGGACAGGGAACTATGGCTACACCTTC; CDR3 protein: CASTGPPSGTGNYGYTF
V gene: TRBV6-2/TRBV6-3; clone size: -; D gene: TRBD1; J gene: TRBJ1-6; CDR3 DNA: TGTGCCAGCAGTGGATTTACAGGGGGCTTTATTAATTCACCCCTCCACTTT; CDR3 protein: CASSGFTGGFINSPLHF
V gene: TRBV18; clone size: -; D gene: TRBD2; J gene: TRBJ2-4; CDR3 DNA: TGTGCCAGCTCACCACCGGGTCGGGGGGACATTCAGTACTTC; CDR3 protein: CASSPPGRGDIQYF
V gene: TRBV7-2; clone size: -; D gene: -; J gene: TRBJ2-2; CDR3 DNA: TGTGCCAGCAGCTCCTCGGGACACAACACCGGGGAGCTGTTTTTT; CDR3 protein: CASSSSGHNTGELFF
V gene: TRBV11-2; clone size: -; D gene: TRBD1; J gene: TRBJ2-7; CDR3 DNA: TGTGCCAGCAGGAGACAGGGGGAAGACGAGCAGTACTTC; CDR3 protein: CASRRQGEDEQYF
V gene: TRBV5-1; clone size: -; D gene: TRBD2; J gene: TRBJ2-1; CDR3 DNA: TGCGCCAGCAGCGGCACCGGGACTAGCGGGTACAATGAGCAGTTCTTC; CDR3 protein: CASSGTGTSGYNEQFF
V gene: TRBV9; clone size: -; D gene: TRBD1; J gene: TRBJ1-1; CDR3 DNA: TGTGCCAGCAGCGTAGTAGGTGGGACAGGGACCACTGAAGCTTTCTTT; CDR3 protein: CASSVVGGTGTTEAFF
V gene: TRBV5-1; clone size: few; D gene: TRBD1; J gene: TRBJ2-7; CDR3 DNA: TGCGCCAGCAGCTCCCATCCCGGGACAGGGGGTTACGAGCAGTACTTC; CDR3 protein: CASSSHPGTGGYEQYF
V gene: TRBV5-1; clone size: medium-sized; D gene: -; J gene: TRBJ1-5; CDR3 DNA: TGCGCCAGCAGCTTGGACGGGGTGAGCAATCAGCCCCAGCATTTT; CDR3 protein: CASSLDGVSNQPQHF
V gene: TRBV6-6; clone size: -; D gene: -; J gene: TRBJ2-5; CDR3 DNA: TGTGCCAGCGTCCCCGGGGGATCGCCCCAAGAGACCCAGTACTTC; CDR3 protein: CASVPGGSPQETQYF
V gene: TRBV4-2; clone size: once; D gene: -; J gene: TRBJ2-5; CDR3 DNA: TGTGCCAGCAGCGGAAGCGCAGGGCAAGAGACCCAGTACTTC; CDR3 protein: CASSGSAGQETQYF
V gene: TRBV5-4; clone size: -; D gene: -; J gene: TRBJ2-2; CDR3 DNA: TGTGCCAGCAGCACAGACGGCCTCGGGGAGCTGTTTTTT; CDR3 protein: CASSTDGLGELFF
V gene: TRBV21-1; clone size: -; D gene: -; J gene: TRBJ2-1; CDR3 DNA: TGTGCCAGCAGCAAAGTTCATGAGCGAATAGACAATGAGCAGTTCTTC; CDR3 protein: CASSKVHERIDNEQFF
V gene: TRBV11-2; clone size: -; D gene: -; J gene: TRBJ1-1; CDR3 DNA: TGTGCCAGCAGCTTAGCTCTTACCCGGGACTTCGAAGCTTTCTTT; CDR3 protein: CASSLALTRDFEAFF
V gene: TRBV28; clone size: -; D gene: TRBD2; J gene: TRBJ2-7; CDR3 DNA: TGTGCCAGCAGTTCGGTCGGGGGGGTATCTTACGAGCAGTACTTC; CDR3 protein: CASSSVGGVSYEQYF
V gene: TRBV9; clone size: few; D gene: -; J gene: TRBJ1-2; CDR3 DNA: TGTGCCAGCAGCGTAAACCAGGCAGGAGGTGGCTACACCTTC; CDR3 protein: CASSVNQAGGGYTF
V gene: TRBV4-1; clone size: -; D gene: TRBD2; J gene: TRBJ2-5; CDR3 DNA: TGCGCCAGCAGCCAAGGTACAAGCGGGGGGCCGGAGACCCAGTACTTC; CDR3 protein: CASSQGTSGGPETQYF
V gene: TRBV7-8; clone size: -; D gene: -; J gene: TRBJ1-5; CDR3 DNA: TGTGCCAGCAGCCGAGCAGGGGTGAGCAATCAGCCCCAGCATTTT; CDR3 protein: CASSRAGVSNQPQHF
V gene: TRBV30; clone size: -; D gene: TRBD1; J gene: TRBJ1-2; CDR3 DNA: TGTGCCTGGAGTACAGGGACAGGGGGCAACTATGGCTACACCTTC; CDR3 protein: CAWSTGTGGNYGYTF
V gene: TRBV27; clone size: -; D gene: TRBD2; J gene: TRBJ2-7; CDR3 DNA: TGTGCCAGCAGTCCCATTTGGGGGGGGTCCTACGAGCAGTACTTC; CDR3 protein: CASSPIWGGSYEQYF
V gene: TRBV5-1; clone size: -; D gene: -; J gene: TRBJ1-6; CDR3 DNA: TGCGCCAGCAGCTTGACAGTTGGAGGTTCACCCCTCCACTTT; CDR3 protein: CASSLTVGGSPLHF
V gene: TRBV5-1; clone size: -; D gene: TRBD2; J gene: TRBJ2-1; CDR3 DNA: TGCGCCAGCAGCTGGACTAGCAGCAACAATGAGCAGTTCTTC; CDR3 protein: CASSWTSSNNEQFF
V gene: TRBV19; clone size: -; D gene: TRBD1; J gene: TRBJ2-1; CDR3 DNA: TGTGCCACAGCAGACAGGGTCCACAATGAGCAGTTCTTC; CDR3 protein: CATADRVHNEQFF
V gene: TRBV19; clone size: -; D gene: TRBD1; J gene: TRBJ2-4; CDR3 DNA: TGTGCCAGTAGTATGGGACAGGGGGTAAACATTCAGTACTTC; CDR3 protein: CASSMGQGVNIQYF
V gene: TRBV6-1; clone size: -; D gene: TRBD2; J gene: TRBJ2-7; CDR3 DNA: TGTGCCAGCAGTTTTAGCGGGAGCATCGAGCAGTACTTC; CDR3 protein: CASSFSGSIEQYF
V gene: TRBV4-1; clone size: -; D gene: TRBD1; J gene: TRBJ2-2; CDR3 DNA: TGCGCCAGCAGCCAAGATCCTCGGACAGGAGTCCTCGGGGAGCTGTTTTTT; CDR3 protein: CASSQDPRTGVLGELFF